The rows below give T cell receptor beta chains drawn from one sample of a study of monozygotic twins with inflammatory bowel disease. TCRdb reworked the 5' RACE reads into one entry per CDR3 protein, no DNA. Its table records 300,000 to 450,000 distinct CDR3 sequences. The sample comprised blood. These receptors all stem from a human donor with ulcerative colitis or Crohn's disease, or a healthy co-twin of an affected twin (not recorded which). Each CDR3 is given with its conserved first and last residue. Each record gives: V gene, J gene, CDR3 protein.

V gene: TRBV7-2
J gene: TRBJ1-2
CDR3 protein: CASSFFTGGKYGYTF

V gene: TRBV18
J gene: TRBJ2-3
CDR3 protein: CASSPLPRGTDTQYF

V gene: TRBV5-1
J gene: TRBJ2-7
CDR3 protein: CASSLVGTLGQYF

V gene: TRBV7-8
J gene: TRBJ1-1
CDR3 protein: CASSLNQGTAEAFF

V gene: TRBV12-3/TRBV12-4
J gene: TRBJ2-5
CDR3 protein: CASSLWARRETQYF

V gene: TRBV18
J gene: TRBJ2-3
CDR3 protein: CASSPGVPSTDTQYF

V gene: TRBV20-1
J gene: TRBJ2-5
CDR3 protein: CSASSAGGPKETQYF

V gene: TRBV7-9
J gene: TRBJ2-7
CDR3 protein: CASSSITGLRSYEQYF

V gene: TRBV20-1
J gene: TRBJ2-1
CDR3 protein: CSAYPDSYNEQFF

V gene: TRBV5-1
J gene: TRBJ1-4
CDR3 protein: CASSSQGSNEKLFF